This TCR beta chain was retrieved from a study of cytomegalovirus exposure and HLA in healthy donors. The overall study: Most donors, around 81% of approximately 400 genotyped, fell in the Caucasian-associated ancestry cluster.

The CDR3 runs 13 residues. Germline trimming cut 6 bases from V and 5 bases from J; bases unmatched to any gene: 5. CDR1 and CDR2 (germline): MNHEY, SVGAGI. For this clone: What it binds is unknown.

Notes on the study in general: Earlier findings revealed that most TCR beta V segments proved productive either about 87% or about 30% of the time.

The PCR had 60 Vbeta and 13 Jbeta primers. The table came from immunoSEQ multiplex PCR; TCRdb's copy has only in-frame clones and leaves some out. The table shows more than 75,000 clones, with about four fifths occurring only once. V is TRBV6-5 and J is TRBJ2-5, with TRBD1 matching 8 bases. The origin of this receptor is a woman aged 40-49 years in good health and CMV-seronegative. The sample was PBMCs. The CDR3 bases are TGTGCCAGCAGCCGCAGGGGGCGGGAGACCCAGTACTTC. Translating gives CASSRRGRETQYF.